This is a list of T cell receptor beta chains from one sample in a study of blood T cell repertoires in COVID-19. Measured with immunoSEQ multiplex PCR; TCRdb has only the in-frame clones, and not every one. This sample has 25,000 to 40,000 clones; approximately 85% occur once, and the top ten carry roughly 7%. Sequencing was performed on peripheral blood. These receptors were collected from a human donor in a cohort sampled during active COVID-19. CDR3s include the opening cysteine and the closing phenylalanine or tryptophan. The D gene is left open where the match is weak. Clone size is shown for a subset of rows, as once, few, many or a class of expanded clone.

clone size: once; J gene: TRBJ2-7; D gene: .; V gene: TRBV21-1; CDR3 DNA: TGTGCCAGCAACGAGGGCAGTTATACCTACGAGCAGTACTTC; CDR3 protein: CASNEGSYTYEQYF
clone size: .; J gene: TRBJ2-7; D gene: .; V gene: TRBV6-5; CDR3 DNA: TGTGCCAGCAGGCTCCAGGGGTCATACGAGCAGTACTTC; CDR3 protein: CASRLQGSYEQYF
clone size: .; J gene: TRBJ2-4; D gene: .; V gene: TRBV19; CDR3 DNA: TGTGCCAGTAGTCAAGTGTGGGGGCTTCCCATTCAGTACTTC; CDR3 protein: CASSQVWGLPIQYF
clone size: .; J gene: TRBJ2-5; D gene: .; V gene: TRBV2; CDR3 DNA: TGTGCCAGCAGTGAACCAGGGATAGAGACCCAGTACTTC; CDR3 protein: CASSEPGIETQYF
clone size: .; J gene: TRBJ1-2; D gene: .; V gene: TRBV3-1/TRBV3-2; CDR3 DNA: TGTGCCAGCAGCCAAAACAGGGAAGTCCACACCTTC; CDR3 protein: CASSQNREVHTF
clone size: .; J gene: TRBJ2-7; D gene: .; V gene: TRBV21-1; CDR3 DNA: TGTGCCAGCAGCAGCCCAAAAGAGAAGTACTTC; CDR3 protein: CASSSPKEKYF
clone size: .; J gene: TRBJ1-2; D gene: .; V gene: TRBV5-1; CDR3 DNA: TGCGCCAGCAGCTTTGGACACGACTATGGCTACACCTTC; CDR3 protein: CASSFGHDYGYTF
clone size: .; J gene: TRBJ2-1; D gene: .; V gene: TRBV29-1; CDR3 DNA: TGCAGCGTTGGGAGGGGTGAGTGGGAGCAGTTCTTC; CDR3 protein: CSVGRGEWEQFF
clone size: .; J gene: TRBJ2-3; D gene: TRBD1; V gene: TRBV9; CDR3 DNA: TGTGCCAGCAGCGTAGTAGGCAGGGGGATCACAGATACGCAGTATTTT; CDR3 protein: CASSVVGRGITDTQYF
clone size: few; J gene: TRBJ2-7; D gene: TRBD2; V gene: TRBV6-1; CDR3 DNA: TGTGCCAGCAGTGAACGCGGACTAGCCTTTACTTACGAGCAGTACTTC; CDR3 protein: CASSERGLAFTYEQYF
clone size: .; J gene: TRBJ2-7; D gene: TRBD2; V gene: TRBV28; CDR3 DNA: TGTGCCAGCAGTTCCCCGGGACTAGCGGAAGCCTTGGAGCAGTACTTC; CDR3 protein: CASSSPGLAEALEQYF
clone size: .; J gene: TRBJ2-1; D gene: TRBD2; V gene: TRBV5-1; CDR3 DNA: TGCGCCAGCAGCCGAGGGACTAGCGGGATGGGTGAGCAGTTCTTC; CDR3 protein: CASSRGTSGMGEQFF
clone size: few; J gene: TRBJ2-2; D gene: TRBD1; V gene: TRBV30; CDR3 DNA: TGTGCCTGGAGCCGGACAGGGGCGAACACCGGGGAGCTGTTTTTT; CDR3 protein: CAWSRTGANTGELFF
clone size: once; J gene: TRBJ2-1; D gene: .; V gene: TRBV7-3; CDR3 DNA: TGTGCCAGCAGCAAGAGGGTAAGCTCCTACAATGAGCAGTTCTTC; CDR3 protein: CASSKRVSSYNEQFF
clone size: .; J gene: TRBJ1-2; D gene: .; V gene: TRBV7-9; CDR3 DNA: TGTGCCAGCAGCCTACCTGACAGGAGTTGGGGCTACACCTTC; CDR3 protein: CASSLPDRSWGYTF
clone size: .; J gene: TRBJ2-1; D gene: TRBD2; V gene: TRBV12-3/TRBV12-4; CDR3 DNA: TGTGCCAGCAGTTTACTAGCGGGTGAGCAGTTCTTC; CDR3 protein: CASSLLAGEQFF
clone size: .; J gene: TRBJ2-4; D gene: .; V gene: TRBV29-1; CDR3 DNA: TGCAGCGTAGCCGGAGGCCAGGGGATTCACATTCAGTACTTC; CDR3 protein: CSVAGGQGIHIQYF
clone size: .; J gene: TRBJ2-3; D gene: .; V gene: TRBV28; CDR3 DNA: TGTGCCAGCAGTTTCAGGGCAACAGATACGCAGTATTTT; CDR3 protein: CASSFRATDTQYF
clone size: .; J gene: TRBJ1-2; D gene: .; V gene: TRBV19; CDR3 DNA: TGTGCCAGTAGTATAGGTCAGCAGGATGGCTACACCTTC; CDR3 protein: CASSIGQQDGYTF
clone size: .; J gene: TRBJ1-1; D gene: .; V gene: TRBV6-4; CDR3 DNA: TGTGCCAGCAGATCAAGCCTGAATACTGAAGCTTTCTTT; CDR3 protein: CASRSSLNTEAFF
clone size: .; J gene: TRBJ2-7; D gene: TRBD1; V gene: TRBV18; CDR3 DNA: TGTGCCAGCTCACCGCCCGGGACAGGAGCCTACGAGCAGTACTTC; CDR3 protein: CASSPPGTGAYEQYF
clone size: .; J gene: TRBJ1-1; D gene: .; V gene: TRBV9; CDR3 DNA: TGTGCCAGCAGCTCAAGCCCGGGTACCACTGAAGCTTTCTTT; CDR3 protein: CASSSSPGTTEAFF
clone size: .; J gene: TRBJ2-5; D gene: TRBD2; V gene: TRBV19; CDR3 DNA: TGTGCCAGTAGTACCCAAAGTGGGCTAGCGGCCGAGACCCAGTACTTC; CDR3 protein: CASSTQSGLAAETQYF
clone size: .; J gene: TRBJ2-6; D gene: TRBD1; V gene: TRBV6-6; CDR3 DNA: TGTGCCAGCAGCGGGACAGCTGGGGCCAACGTCCTGACTTTC; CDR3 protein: CASSGTAGANVLTF
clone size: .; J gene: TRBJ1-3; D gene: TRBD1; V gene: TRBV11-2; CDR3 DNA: TGTGCCAGCAGCGCCCAACAGGGGGGAAACACCATATATTTT; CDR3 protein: CASSAQQGGNTIYF
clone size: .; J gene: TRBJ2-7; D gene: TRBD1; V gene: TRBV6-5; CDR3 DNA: TGTGCCAGCAGCATAAACAGGGGGCGCCTTTACGAGCAGTACTTC; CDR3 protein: CASSINRGRLYEQYF
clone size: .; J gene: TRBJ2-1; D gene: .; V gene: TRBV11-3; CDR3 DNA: TGTGCCAGCAGCTCCTTGACTGGGGAGCAGTTCTTC; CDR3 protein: CASSSLTGEQFF
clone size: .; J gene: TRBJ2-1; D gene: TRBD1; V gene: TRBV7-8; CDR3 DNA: TGTGCCAGCAGCATAGGACAGGGGGCTTACAATGAGCAGTTCTTC; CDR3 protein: CASSIGQGAYNEQFF
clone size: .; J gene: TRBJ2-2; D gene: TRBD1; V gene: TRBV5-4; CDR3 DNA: TGTGCCAGCAGCTTACAGGGGCCGAACACCGGGGAGCTGTTTTTT; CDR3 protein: CASSLQGPNTGELFF
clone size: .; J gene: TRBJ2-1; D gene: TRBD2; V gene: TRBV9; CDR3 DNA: TGTGCCAGCAGTGCCCCCCGACTAGCGGGAGGGGCAGATGAGCAGTTCTTC; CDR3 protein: CASSAPRLAGGADEQFF
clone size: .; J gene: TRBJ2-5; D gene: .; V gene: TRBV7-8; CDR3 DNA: TGTGCCGGCAGCCCGCCGGGGACCCAGTACTTC; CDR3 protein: CAGSPPGTQYF
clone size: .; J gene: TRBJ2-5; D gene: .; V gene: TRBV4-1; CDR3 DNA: TGCGCCAGCTCCCTAAGAGCCCAGGGACAAGAGACCCAGTACTTC; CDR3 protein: CASSLRAQGQETQYF
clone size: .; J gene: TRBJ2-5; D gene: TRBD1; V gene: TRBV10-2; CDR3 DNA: TGCGCCAGCAGTGCGAGGGACAGCCAAGAGACCCAGTACTTC; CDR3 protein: CASSARDSQETQYF
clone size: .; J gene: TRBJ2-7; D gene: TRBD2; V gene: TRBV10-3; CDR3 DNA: TGTGCCATCAGTTTCGCGGGAGGGAACTACGAGCAGTACTTC; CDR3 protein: CAISFAGGNYEQYF
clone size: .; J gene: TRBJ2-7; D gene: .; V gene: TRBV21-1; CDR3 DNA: TGTGCCAGCAGCAAAGCGAGGCGACAGGGAACATACGAGCAGTACTTC; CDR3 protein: CASSKARRQGTYEQYF
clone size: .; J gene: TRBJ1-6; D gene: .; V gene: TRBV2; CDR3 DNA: TGTGCCAGCAGTGACTTCCAGGGCTGGTCACCCCTCCACTTT; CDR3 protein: CASSDFQGWSPLHF
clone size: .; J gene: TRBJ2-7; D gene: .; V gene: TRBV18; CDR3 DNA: TGTGCCAGCTCACCTAGTGGTTCCTACGAGCAGTACTTC; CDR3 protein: CASSPSGSYEQYF
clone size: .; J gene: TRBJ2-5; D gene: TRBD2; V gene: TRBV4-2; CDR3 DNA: TGTGCCAGCAGCCAAGCCGGGACTAGCGGGAGTGAGACCCAGTACTTC; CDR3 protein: CASSQAGTSGSETQYF
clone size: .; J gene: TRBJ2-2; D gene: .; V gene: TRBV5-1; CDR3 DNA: TGCGCCAGCAGCTTGGGGGGGCCAGGCACCGGGGAGCTGTTTTTT; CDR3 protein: CASSLGGPGTGELFF
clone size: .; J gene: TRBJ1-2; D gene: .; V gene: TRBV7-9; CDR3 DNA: TGTGCCAGCAGCTTTGAGGGAGCCTATGGCTACACCTTC; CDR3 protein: CASSFEGAYGYTF
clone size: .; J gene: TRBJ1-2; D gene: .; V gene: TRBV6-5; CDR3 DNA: TGTGCCAGCAGTAGGCTTCAGCCAGCGGCACATGGCTACACCTTC; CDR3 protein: CASSRLQPAAHGYTF
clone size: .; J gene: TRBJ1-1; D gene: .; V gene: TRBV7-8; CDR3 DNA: TGTGCCAGCAGCTCTCGGACAGCCTTGATGAACACTGAAGCTTTCTTT; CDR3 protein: CASSSRTALMNTEAFF
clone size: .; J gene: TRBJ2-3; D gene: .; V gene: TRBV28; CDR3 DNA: TGTGCCAGCAGTCTAGGATCCACAGATACGCAGTATTTT; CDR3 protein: CASSLGSTDTQYF
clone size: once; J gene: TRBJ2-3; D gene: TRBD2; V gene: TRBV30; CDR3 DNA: TGTGCCTGGAGCCCAGGACTAGGCACAGATACGCAGTATTTT; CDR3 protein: CAWSPGLGTDTQYF
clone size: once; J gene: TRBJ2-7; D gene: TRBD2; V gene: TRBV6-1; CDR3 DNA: TGTGCCAGCAGTGAAGAGGTGGCGGGGGGGCCTGTCGAGCAGTACTTC; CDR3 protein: CASSEEVAGGPVEQYF
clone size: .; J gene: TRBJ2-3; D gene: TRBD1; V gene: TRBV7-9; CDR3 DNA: TGTGCCAGCAGCTCGGACAGGTACACAGATACGCAGTATTTT; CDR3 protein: CASSSDRYTDTQYF
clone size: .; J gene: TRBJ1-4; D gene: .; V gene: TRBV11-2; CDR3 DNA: TGTGCCAGCACCTATCGGGGAGGTGGTGAAAAACTGTTTTTT; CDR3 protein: CASTYRGGGEKLFF
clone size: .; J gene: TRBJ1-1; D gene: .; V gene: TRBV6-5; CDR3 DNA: TGTGCCAGCAGGGACACAAACACTGAAGCTTTCTTT; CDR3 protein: CASRDTNTEAFF
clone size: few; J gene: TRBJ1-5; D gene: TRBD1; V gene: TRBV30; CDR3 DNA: TGTGCCTGGAGTGACAGGGGAAGTTGGAATCAGCCCCAGCATTTT; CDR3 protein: CAWSDRGSWNQPQHF
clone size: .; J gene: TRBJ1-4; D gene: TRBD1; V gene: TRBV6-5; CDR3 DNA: TGTGCCAGCAGTCCTGGGACAGTGGTTTCATTT; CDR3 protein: CASSPGTVVSF
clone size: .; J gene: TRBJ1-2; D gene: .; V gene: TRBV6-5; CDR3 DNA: TGTGCCAGCAGACGACAGAACTATGGCTACACCTTC; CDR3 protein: CASRRQNYGYTF
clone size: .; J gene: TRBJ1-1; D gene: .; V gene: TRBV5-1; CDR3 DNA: TGCGCCAGCAGCCCGGGATTCATGAACACTGAAGCTTTCTTT; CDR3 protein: CASSPGFMNTEAFF
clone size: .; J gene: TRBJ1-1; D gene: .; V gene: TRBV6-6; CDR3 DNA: TGTGCCAGCAGTTACGCGGGCAACCCGAACACTGAAGCTTTCTTT; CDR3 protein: CASSYAGNPNTEAFF
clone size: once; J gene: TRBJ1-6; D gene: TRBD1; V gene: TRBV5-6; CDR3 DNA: TGTGCCAGCAGCCACAGGGGCTCCTATAATTCACCCCTCCACTTT; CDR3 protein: CASSHRGSYNSPLHF